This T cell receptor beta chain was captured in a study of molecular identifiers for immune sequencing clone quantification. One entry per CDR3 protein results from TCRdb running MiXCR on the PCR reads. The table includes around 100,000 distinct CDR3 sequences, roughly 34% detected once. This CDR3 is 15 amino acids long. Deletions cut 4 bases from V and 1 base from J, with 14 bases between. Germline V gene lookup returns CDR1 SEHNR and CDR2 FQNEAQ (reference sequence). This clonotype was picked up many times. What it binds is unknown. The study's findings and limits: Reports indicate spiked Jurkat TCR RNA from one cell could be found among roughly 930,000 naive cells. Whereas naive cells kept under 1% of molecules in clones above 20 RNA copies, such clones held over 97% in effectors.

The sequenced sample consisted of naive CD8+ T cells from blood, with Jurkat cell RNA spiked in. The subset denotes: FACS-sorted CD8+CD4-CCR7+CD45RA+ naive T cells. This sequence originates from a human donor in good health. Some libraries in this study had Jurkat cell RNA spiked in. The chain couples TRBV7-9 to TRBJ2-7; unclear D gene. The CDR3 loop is CASSSPLTPSYEQYF. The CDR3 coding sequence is TGTGCCAGCAGCTCCCCCTTGACACCTTCCTACGAGCAGTACTTC.